Shown below are 6 T cell receptor beta chains from a single sample sequenced in a study of cytomegalovirus exposure and HLA in healthy donors. Amplification used 60 Vbeta primers and 13 Jbeta primers. Using immunoSEQ multiplex PCR, the repertoire was profiled, and TCRdb retains in-frame clones only, with some absent. The sample yields about 180,000 clones, around 81% seen once. Input material: PBMCs. These receptors were collected from a woman under 40 in good health and CMV-seronegative.

The V call is TRBV6-5, the J call TRBJ2-7; TRBD2 might be the D (6 bases). Germline CDR1 reads MNHEY; CDR2 reads SVGAGI. The V and J ends lost 8 bases and 3 bases respectively, with 17 bases between them. The CDR3 has 14 residues. The CDR3 loop reads CASSRDSSYYEQYF. CDR3 DNA: TGTGCCAGCTCCCGGGACTCGAGTTACTACGAGCAGTACTTC.

The J gene is TRBJ2-1, the V gene TRBV5-1, with D perhaps TRBD1 (8 bases). Germline values: CDR1 SGHRS, CDR2 YFSETQ. V lost 0 bases, J lost 1 base, and 14 bases lay in between. There are 17 residues in the CDR3. CDR3 protein: CASSLATGGGSYNEQFF. The DNA for the CDR3 is TGCGCCAGCAGCTTGGCAACAGGGGGGGGGTCCTACAATGAGCAGTTCTTC. Complete variable domain (other parts from reference TRBV5-1 and TRBJ2-1): KAGVTQTPRYLIKTRGQQVTLSCSPISGHRSVSWYQQTPGQGLQFLFEYFSETQRNKGNFPGRFSGRQFSNSRSEMNVSTLELGDSALYLCASSLATGGGSYNEQFFGPGTRLTVL.

In DNA, the CDR3 is TGCGCCAGCAGCCAAGATCTGGGTTGGGCAGGGGGGACCTACGAGCAGTACTTC. It specifies CASSQDLGWAGGTYEQYF. The chain has TRBV4-1 and TRBJ2-7, with D perhaps matching TRBD1 (7 bases). CDR1 and CDR2 (germline): MGHRA, YSYEKL. The CDR3 length is 18 residues. Deletions cut 0 bases from V and 2 bases from J, with 20 bases between.

This clone appeared a few times. The chain is built from TRBV7-2 and TRBJ2-7, with TRBD2 identical over 13 bases. The CDR3 covers 15 residues. J was trimmed by 2 bases and V by 5 bases; bases with no gene match: 3. Germline V gene data show CDR1 as SGHTA and CDR2 as FQGNSA. The CDR3 DNA sequence: TGTGCCAGCAGCGCCACTAGCGGGGGGGCCTACGAGCAGTACTTC. As protein: CASSATSGGAYEQYF.

V and J are TRBV7-2 and TRBJ2-1, with a possible D match to TRBD1 (5 bases). The CDR3 is 16 amino acids. V lost 2 bases to trimming and J lost 7 bases, with 18 bases between them. Looked up from germline, CDR1 is SGHTA and CDR2 is FQGNSA. In nucleotides, the CDR3 is TGTGCCAGCAGCTTACAGGGCCAGATGGTGGGAAATGAGCAGTTCTTC. Protein product: CASSLQGQMVGNEQFF.

This clone was picked up one time. The V call is TRBV7-8, the J call TRBJ2-5, with TRBD2 matching 10 bases. The germline CDR1 and CDR2 sequences are SGHVS and FQNEAQ. J lost 3 bases, V lost 6 bases, and 19 bases had no gene match. CDR3 length equals 19 residues. Here the CDR3 reads CASRTWTSGLHGNEETQYF. Written as DNA, the CDR3 is TGTGCCAGCAGGACGTGGACTAGCGGACTACATGGGAACGAAGAGACCCAGTACTTC.